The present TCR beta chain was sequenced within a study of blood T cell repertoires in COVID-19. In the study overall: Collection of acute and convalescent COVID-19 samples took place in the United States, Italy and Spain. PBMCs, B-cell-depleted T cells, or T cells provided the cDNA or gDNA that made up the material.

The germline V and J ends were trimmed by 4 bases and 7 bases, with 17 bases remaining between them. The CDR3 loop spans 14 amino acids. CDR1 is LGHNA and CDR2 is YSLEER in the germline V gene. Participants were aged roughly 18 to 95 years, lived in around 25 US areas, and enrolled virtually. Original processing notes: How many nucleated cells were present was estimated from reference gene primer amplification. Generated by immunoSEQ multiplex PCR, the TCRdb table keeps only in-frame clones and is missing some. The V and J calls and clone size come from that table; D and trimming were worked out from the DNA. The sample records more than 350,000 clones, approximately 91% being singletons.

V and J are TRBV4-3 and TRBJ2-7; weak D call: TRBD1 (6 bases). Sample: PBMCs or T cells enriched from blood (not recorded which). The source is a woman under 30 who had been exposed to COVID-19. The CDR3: CASSRNRVTDEQYF. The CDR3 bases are TGCGCCAGCAGCCGAAACAGGGTTACCGATGAGCAGTACTTC.